The clone carrying this T cell receptor (beta chain) was observed at least ten times. The antigen is unknown. The sample belongs to a study of early T cells in non-severe SARS-CoV-2 infection. The overall study: Sequencing of unsorted whole blood was done on bulk RNA, leaving chains unpaired. Study-level findings and limits: VDJdb matching, biased toward anti-spike CD8 responses, missed private and CD4 specificities.

The protocol attached unique molecular identifiers to individual cDNA molecules. A single record per CDR3 protein comes from TCRdb applying MiXCR to the 5' RACE reads. The data hold fewer than 35,000 distinct CDR3 sequences, with roughly 5% observed a single time. The germline V and J ends were trimmed by 6 bases and 9 bases, with 12 bases remaining between them. The CDR3 has 11 residues. The receptor was isolated from an adult who was a healthcare worker with PCR-confirmed SARS-CoV-2 infection or an uninfected control (not recorded which). The genes are TRBV12-3 or TRBV12-4 and TRBJ2-7, with D possibly TRBD1 on 5 matching bases. Specimen: whole blood. This chain's CDR3 is CASSPRTRQYF. CDR3 bases: TGTGCCAGCAGCCCTAGGACAAGGCAGTACTTC.